Listed below are T cell receptor beta chains from one sample, sequenced in a study of T cells in Graves' hyperthyroidism and ophthalmopathy. TCRdb redid the calling of the multiplex PCR reads with MiXCR, one entry per CDR3 protein. This sample carries more than 600,000 distinct CDR3 sequences, about 15% of them seen once, and the ten largest clones take under 8.5%. The source material was blood. The receptors originated from a man aged 18 to 35 with Graves' hyperthyroidism. The CDR3 runs from the conserved cysteine through the conserved F or W. The order of the fields is V gene, clone size, D gene, J gene, CDR3 DNA, CDR3 protein. The D gene is left open where the match is weak. Size tells how often a clone was seen (once, few, many) or the class of an expanded clone, and some rows leave it out.

>TRBV6-1|.|TRBD2|TRBJ2-1
TGTGCCAGCAGCCTAGCGGGAGGGCCCCTTATGAATGAGCAGTTCTTC
CASSLAGGPLMNEQFF
>TRBV4-1|few|.|TRBJ1-1
TGCGCCAGCAGCCAAGACGGGAGGGCTGAAGCTTTCTTT
CASSQDGRAEAFF
>TRBV11-3|few|.|TRBJ2-1
TGTGCCAGCAGCTTGGCCATGAGCAATGAGCAGTTCTTC
CASSLAMSNEQFF
>TRBV10-3|few|.|TRBJ2-7
TGTGCCATCGGTGGGGTCTCCTCGGTCTACGAGCAGTACTTC
CAIGGVSSVYEQYF
>TRBV28|many|.|TRBJ2-7
TGTGCCAGCAGCTTACCGGGGACCTACGAGCAGTACTTC
CASSLPGTYEQYF
>TRBV6-1|few|.|TRBJ1-2
TGTGCCAGCACGATGACAGCTAACTATGGCTACACCTTC
CASTMTANYGYTF
>TRBV28|few|.|TRBJ2-7
TGTGCCAGCATAACTGGGCAGGGGCCTAAAGGGATGGACTTC
CASITGQGPKGMDF
>TRBV10-3|few|TRBD1|TRBJ2-7
TGTGCCATCGGGACAGGGCCAGGGGAGCAGTACTTC
CAIGTGPGEQYF
>TRBV15|.|.|TRBJ1-5
TGTGCCACCAGCAGGGAAGGGGTCAATCAGCCCCAGCATTTT
CATSREGVNQPQHF
>TRBV7-3|many|.|TRBJ1-1
TGTGCCAGCAGCTTAACAGGACAGAACGCTTTCTTT
CASSLTGQNAFF
>TRBV18|few|TRBD2|TRBJ2-1
TGTGCCAGCTCACGCGCCCGACTAGCGGGAGGGGACAATGAGCAGTTCTTC
CASSRARLAGGDNEQFF
>TRBV6-2/TRBV6-3|.|.|TRBJ2-1
TGTGCCAGCAGTTACGTATACGAGGGGTCCTACAATGAGCAGTTCTTC
CASSYVYEGSYNEQFF
>TRBV7-9|many|.|TRBJ2-7
TGTGCCAGCAGCTTAGCGGCAGTTAGCTCCTACGAGCAGTACTTC
CASSLAAVSSYEQYF
>TRBV10-3|.|.|TRBJ2-1
TGTGCCATCAGTGAGAATCGGAAAGCCCCCTACAATGAGCAGTTCTTC
CAISENRKAPYNEQFF
>TRBV28|few|.|TRBJ2-2
TGTGCCAGCAGTCTTAACTTGAACACACCCAACACCGGGGAGCTGTTTTTT
CASSLNLNTPNTGELFF
>TRBV2|.|TRBD1|TRBJ2-7
TGTGCCAGCAGTGCCCGGACAGGGGGGGCCTACGAGCAGTACTTC
CASSARTGGAYEQYF
>TRBV7-9|few|.|TRBJ2-3
TGTGCCAGCAAGGCTCAGAACACAGATACGCAGTATTTT
CASKAQNTDTQYF
>TRBV9|.|.|TRBJ2-2
TGTGCCAGCAGCGTAGAGAGGGTGACCGGGGAGCTGTTTTTT
CASSVERVTGELFF
>TRBV7-2|few|.|TRBJ2-1
TGTGCCAGCAGCTTAGCGCTAGGGGGGGGTGAGCAGTTCTTC
CASSLALGGGEQFF
>TRBV28|many|TRBD1|TRBJ1-6
TGTGCCAGCAGTTTAGATCCCCGACAGGGGCGACATTATAATTCACCCCTCCACTTT
CASSLDPRQGRHYNSPLHF
>TRBV11-2|.|TRBD1|TRBJ2-3
TGTGCCAGCAACTTAGAGGGGGGACAGGGGGCTACGCAGTATTTT
CASNLEGGQGATQYF
>TRBV28|many|.|TRBJ2-4
TGTGCCAGCCTCCGCGGTCAGGGCAGAGGGGCCAAAAACATTCAGTACTTC
CASLRGQGRGAKNIQYF
>TRBV6-2/TRBV6-3|many|TRBD1|TRBJ2-5
TGTGCCAGCAGGGACAGGGACGAGGAGACCCAGTACTTC
CASRDRDEETQYF
>TRBV7-6|many|.|TRBJ2-3
TGTGCCAGCAGCTTCTCGGGGGAGACAGATACGCAGTATTTT
CASSFSGETDTQYF
>TRBV19|.|TRBD2|TRBJ2-1
TGTGCCAGTAGTATAGCCGGGACTAGCGATCATGAGCAGTTCTTC
CASSIAGTSDHEQFF
>TRBV6-2/TRBV6-3|.|.|TRBJ2-7
TGTGCCAGCAGTCTAGACAGTTTACTAGTCTCCTACGAGCAGTACTTC
CASSLDSLLVSYEQYF
>TRBV27|few|TRBD1|TRBJ1-2
TGTGCCAGCAGCCACCTGACAGGGGATGGCTACACCTTC
CASSHLTGDGYTF
>TRBV19|few|TRBD2|TRBJ2-3
TGTGCCAGTAGATACACTAGCGGCAGCACAGATACGCAGTATTTT
CASRYTSGSTDTQYF
>TRBV27|many|TRBD2|TRBJ2-1
TGTGCCAGCAGTTCCCTGACTAGCGGGATCACCAATGAGCAGTTCTTC
CASSSLTSGITNEQFF
>TRBV5-6|.|.|TRBJ2-7
TGTGCCAGCAGCTTGATGGGCTTCTCCTACGAGCAGTACTTC
CASSLMGFSYEQYF
>TRBV19|.|TRBD1|TRBJ1-1
TGTGCCAGTAGCCATTCCGGGACAGGGCGAATGTTAGCTTTCTTT
CASSHSGTGRMLAFF
>TRBV20-1|many|.|TRBJ2-7
TGCAGTGCCCCACCGGGCCCGGGACCCTACGAGCAGTACTTC
CSAPPGPGPYEQYF
>TRBV7-2|many|TRBD2|TRBJ2-7
TGTGCCAGCACCCCGGGGAGCGGGGCATCCTACGAGCAGTACTTC
CASTPGSGASYEQYF
>TRBV11-3|many|.|TRBJ1-2
TGTGCCAGCAGCCTCCGGACGGGGTATGGCTACACCTTC
CASSLRTGYGYTF
>TRBV6-1|many|.|TRBJ2-5
TGTGCCAGCAGTCACTCCCTCCAAGAGACCCAGTACTTC
CASSHSLQETQYF
>TRBV7-9|many|TRBD2|TRBJ2-3
TGTGCCAGCAGCAGCCTAGCGGAAACTAGCACAGATACGCAGTATTTT
CASSSLAETSTDTQYF
>TRBV19|.|.|TRBJ2-1
TGTGCCAGTAGTTCGAGCGGGCTCCAATACTACAATGAGCAGTTCTTC
CASSSSGLQYYNEQFF
>TRBV27|.|TRBD2|TRBJ2-7
TGTGCCAGCAGTTTAGGCGGGGGGGGACTGTGGGACGAGCAGTACTTC
CASSLGGGGLWDEQYF
>TRBV20-1|few|.|TRBJ2-7
TGCAGTGCCGAATCCATTGCCTACGAGCAGTACTTC
CSAESIAYEQYF
>TRBV3-1|many|TRBD2|TRBJ2-5
TGTGCCAGCAGCCAGACCCTAGCGGGAGGGGGCCAAGAGACCCAGTACTTC
CASSQTLAGGGQETQYF
>TRBV7-9|few|TRBD1|TRBJ2-1
TGTGCCAGCAGCTCACCCGGGACAGGGACTGAGCAGTTCTTC
CASSSPGTGTEQFF
>TRBV4-1|.|TRBD2|TRBJ2-5
TGCGCCAGCAGCCAAGTTGGAGGACTAGCGGGAGGAGAGACCCAGTACTTC
CASSQVGGLAGGETQYF
>TRBV12-3/TRBV12-4|many|TRBD2|TRBJ2-4
TGTGCCAGCAGTTATCGGGCTAGCGGAAAAAACATTCAGTACTTC
CASSYRASGKNIQYF
>TRBV20-1|few|TRBD2|TRBJ2-1
TGCAGTGCTAGGGGACTAGCGGGAGAGAATGAGCAGTTCTTC
CSARGLAGENEQFF
>TRBV28|.|.|TRBJ2-2
TGTGCCAGCAGTGAAGACACGAACACCGGGGAGCTGTTTTTT
CASSEDTNTGELFF
>TRBV7-9|.|.|TRBJ2-7
TGTGCCAGCAGCGACGGGATGGACCGATCCTACGAGCAGTACTTC
CASSDGMDRSYEQYF
>TRBV14|.|.|TRBJ2-2
TGTGCCAGCAGCCCCCTGAGGTTAGCGGTCACCGGGGAGCTGTTTTTT
CASSPLRLAVTGELFF
>TRBV6-6|.|.|TRBJ2-1
TGTGCCAGCAGTTACCCGGGGGAAAGGAATACCAGGCAGTTCTTC
CASSYPGERNTRQFF
>TRBV10-3|many|.|TRBJ2-3
TGTGCCATCAGTGATCTAGAAAGTGGCACAGATACGCAGTATTTT
CAISDLESGTDTQYF